Listed below are T cell receptor beta chains from one sample, sequenced in a study of CD8+ T cells in alopecia areata. The table came from immunoSEQ multiplex PCR; TCRdb's copy has only in-frame clones and leaves some out. The sample has 130,000 to 150,000 clones, 51% seen once. This specimen consisted of CD4+ T cells sorted from blood, obtained at week 0. These receptors originate from a human donor with alopecia areata. The CDR3 runs from the conserved cysteine through the conserved F or W. A D gene is named only where the DNA matches it firmly. A row's size may be missing; if present it is once, few, many or a size class.

D: NA; J: TRBJ1-1; V: TRBV29-1; size: NA; CDR3: CSVGQVRRNTEAFF; DNA: TGCAGCGTTGGACAGGTTCGGAGGAACACTGAAGCTTTCTTT
D: NA; J: TRBJ2-3; V: TRBV9; size: few; CDR3: CASSSGTDTQYF; DNA: TGTGCCAGCAGCTCCGGTACAGATACGCAGTATTTT
D: NA; J: TRBJ1-2; V: TRBV4-1; size: many; CDR3: CASSQSPDRLHGYTF; DNA: TGCGCCAGCAGCCAAAGCCCCGACAGGCTTCATGGCTACACCTTC
D: TRBD2; J: TRBJ2-4; V: TRBV29-1; size: NA; CDR3: CSVAPTSGSYIQYF; DNA: TGCAGCGTCGCTCCGACTAGCGGGAGTTACATTCAGTACTTC
D: NA; J: TRBJ2-1; V: TRBV29-1; size: NA; CDR3: CSVEEGVNEQFF; DNA: TGCAGCGTTGAGGAGGGGGTGAATGAGCAGTTCTTC
D: NA; J: TRBJ1-1; V: TRBV2; size: once; CDR3: CASTVSGRTEAFF; DNA: TGTGCCAGCACAGTGTCAGGGAGAACTGAAGCTTTCTTT
D: NA; J: TRBJ1-4; V: TRBV7-9; size: few; CDR3: CASSHGQPATNEKLFF; DNA: TGTGCCAGCAGCCATGGACAGCCTGCAACTAATGAAAAACTGTTTTTT
D: NA; J: TRBJ2-6; V: TRBV7-2; size: NA; CDR3: CASSLVWVTGANVLTF; DNA: TGTGCCAGCAGCTTAGTCTGGGTGACTGGGGCCAACGTCCTGACTTTC
D: NA; J: TRBJ2-1; V: TRBV4-2; size: NA; CDR3: CASSPDPGRDEQFF; DNA: TGTGCCAGCAGTCCGGACCCTGGGCGGGATGAGCAGTTCTTC
D: TRBD1; J: TRBJ1-5; V: TRBV28; size: once; CDR3: CASSVDRGYNQPQHF; DNA: TGTGCCAGCAGTGTGGACAGGGGGTACAATCAGCCCCAGCATTTT
D: NA; J: TRBJ2-5; V: TRBV6-6; size: NA; CDR3: CASSSSGSAGTQYF; DNA: TGTGCCAGCAGTTCGTCGGGATCGGCGGGGACCCAGTACTTC
D: TRBD2; J: TRBJ2-1; V: TRBV9; size: NA; CDR3: CASSVTLSGGKNNEQFF; DNA: TGTGCCAGCAGCGTGACCCTCAGCGGGGGGAAAAACAATGAGCAGTTCTTC
D: TRBD2; J: TRBJ2-5; V: TRBV7-2; size: NA; CDR3: CASSLTGGQETQYF; DNA: TGTGCCAGCAGCTTAACGGGGGGCCAAGAGACCCAGTACTTC
D: NA; J: TRBJ2-1; V: TRBV9; size: NA; CDR3: CASSVFPGPPYNEQFF; DNA: TGTGCCAGCAGCGTATTTCCGGGCCCCCCCTACAATGAGCAGTTCTTC
D: NA; J: TRBJ1-1; V: TRBV27; size: NA; CDR3: CATTGRFSTEAFF; DNA: TGTGCCACCACGGGACGGTTTTCCACTGAAGCTTTCTTT
D: NA; J: TRBJ2-7; V: TRBV29-1; size: few; CDR3: CSVAESYEQYF; DNA: TGCAGCGTTGCCGAGTCCTACGAGCAGTACTTC
D: TRBD2; J: TRBJ2-5; V: TRBV7-2; size: NA; CDR3: CASSLTSGRAEALETQYF; DNA: TGTGCCAGCAGCCTGACTAGCGGGAGGGCCGAGGCTTTAGAGACCCAGTACTTC
D: NA; J: TRBJ2-3; V: TRBV2; size: NA; CDR3: CASSERGTWGDTQYF; DNA: TGTGCCAGCAGTGAACGGGGGACCTGGGGAGATACGCAGTATTTT
D: NA; J: TRBJ2-2; V: TRBV5-1; size: NA; CDR3: CASSQVAANTGELFF; DNA: TGCGCCAGCAGTCAGGTAGCGGCGAACACCGGGGAGCTGTTTTTT
D: NA; J: TRBJ2-7; V: TRBV2; size: NA; CDR3: CASSESRSGGYEQYF; DNA: TGTGCCAGCAGTGAATCGAGGTCCGGGGGATACGAGCAGTACTTC
D: NA; J: TRBJ2-3; V: TRBV6-5; size: NA; CDR3: CASSPGWGSTDTQYF; DNA: TGTGCCAGCAGCCCCGGATGGGGTAGCACAGATACGCAGTATTTT
D: NA; J: TRBJ2-5; V: TRBV5-4; size: NA; CDR3: CASSFGTGETQYF; DNA: TGTGCCAGCAGCTTCGGGACCGGGGAGACCCAGTACTTC
D: NA; J: TRBJ2-7; V: TRBV6-6; size: NA; CDR3: CASRGTPYEQYF; DNA: TGTGCCAGCAGGGGGACACCCTACGAGCAGTACTTC
D: NA; J: TRBJ2-7; V: TRBV25-1; size: NA; CDR3: CASSATSTYEQYF; DNA: TGTGCCAGCAGTGCAACTAGTACCTACGAGCAGTACTTC
D: TRBD1; J: TRBJ2-2; V: TRBV30; size: NA; CDR3: CAWRIPGQGNTGELFF; DNA: TGTGCCTGGAGGATACCGGGACAGGGGAACACCGGGGAGCTGTTTTTT
D: NA; J: TRBJ1-2; V: TRBV19; size: NA; CDR3: CASKVLGAGGYTF; DNA: TGTGCCAGTAAGGTCCTAGGAGCTGGTGGCTACACCTTC